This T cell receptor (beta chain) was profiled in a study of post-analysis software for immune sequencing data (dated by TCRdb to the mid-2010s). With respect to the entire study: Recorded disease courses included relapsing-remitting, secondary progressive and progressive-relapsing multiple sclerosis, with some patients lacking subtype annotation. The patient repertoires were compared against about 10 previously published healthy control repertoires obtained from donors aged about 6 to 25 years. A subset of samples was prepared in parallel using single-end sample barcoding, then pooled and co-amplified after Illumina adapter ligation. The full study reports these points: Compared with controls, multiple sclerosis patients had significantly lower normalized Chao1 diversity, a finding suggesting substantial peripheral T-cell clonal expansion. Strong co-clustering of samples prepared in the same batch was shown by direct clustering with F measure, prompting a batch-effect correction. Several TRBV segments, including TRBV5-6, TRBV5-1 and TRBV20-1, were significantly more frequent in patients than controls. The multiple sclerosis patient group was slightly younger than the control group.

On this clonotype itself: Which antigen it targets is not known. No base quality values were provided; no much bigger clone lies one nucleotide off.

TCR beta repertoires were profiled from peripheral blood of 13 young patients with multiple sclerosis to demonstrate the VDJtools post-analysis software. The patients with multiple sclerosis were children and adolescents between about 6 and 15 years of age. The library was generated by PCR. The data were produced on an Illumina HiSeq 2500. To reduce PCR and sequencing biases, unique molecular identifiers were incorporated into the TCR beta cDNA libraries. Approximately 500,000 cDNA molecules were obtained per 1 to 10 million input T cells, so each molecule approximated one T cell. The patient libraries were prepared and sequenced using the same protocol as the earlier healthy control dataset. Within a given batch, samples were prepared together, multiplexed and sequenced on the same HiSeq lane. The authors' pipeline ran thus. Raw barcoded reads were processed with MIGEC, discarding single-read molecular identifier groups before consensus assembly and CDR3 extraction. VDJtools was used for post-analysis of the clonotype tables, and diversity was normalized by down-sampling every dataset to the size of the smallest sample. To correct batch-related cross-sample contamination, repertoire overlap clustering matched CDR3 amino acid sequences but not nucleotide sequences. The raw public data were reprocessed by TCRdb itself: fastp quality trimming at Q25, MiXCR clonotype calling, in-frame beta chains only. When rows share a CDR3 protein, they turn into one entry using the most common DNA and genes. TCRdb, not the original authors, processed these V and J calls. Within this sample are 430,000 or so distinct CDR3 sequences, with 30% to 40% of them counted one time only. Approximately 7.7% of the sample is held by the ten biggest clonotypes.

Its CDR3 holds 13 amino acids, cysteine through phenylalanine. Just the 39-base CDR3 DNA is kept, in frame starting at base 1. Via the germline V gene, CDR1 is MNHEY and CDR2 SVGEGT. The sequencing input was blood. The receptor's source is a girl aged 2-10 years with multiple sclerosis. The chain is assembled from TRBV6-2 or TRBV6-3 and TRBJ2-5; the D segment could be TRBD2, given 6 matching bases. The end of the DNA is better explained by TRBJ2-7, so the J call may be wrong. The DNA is TGTGCCAGCAGGCAAAATGGAGGGGACGAGCAGTACTTC. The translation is CASRQNGGDEQYF.